The present T cell receptor beta chain was sequenced within a study of blood T cell repertoires in COVID-19. Overall study: COVID-19 samples collected from the United States, Italy and Spain covered acute and convalescent phases. Sample material is recorded as cDNA or gDNA derived from T cells, B-cell-depleted T cells, or PBMCs.

How the authors handled the data: Amplification with reference gene primers provided the estimates of nucleated cell counts. TCRdb's table, derived via immunoSEQ multiplex PCR, lists solely in-frame clones and lacks some. D and trimming were read from the DNA, whereas the V and J calls and clone size are those reported in that table. The sample includes fewer than 70,000 clones, roughly 79% of them seen just once. The CDR3 loop spans 16 amino acids. Trimming took 1 base from V and 5 from J, leaving 15 bases between them. CDR1 and CDR2 (germline): LNHNV, YYDKDF (reference sequence). The sequence was obtained from a human donor in a cohort sampled during active COVID-19. Sequencing was done on a sample of peripheral blood. This rearrangement joins TRBV15 to TRBJ1-5; the D gene is possibly TRBD1 (5 bases). The CDR3 loop reads CATSRVGGWGDQPQHF. The CDR3, as DNA: TGTGCCACCAGCAGAGTCGGGGGTTGGGGGGATCAGCCCCAGCATTTT.